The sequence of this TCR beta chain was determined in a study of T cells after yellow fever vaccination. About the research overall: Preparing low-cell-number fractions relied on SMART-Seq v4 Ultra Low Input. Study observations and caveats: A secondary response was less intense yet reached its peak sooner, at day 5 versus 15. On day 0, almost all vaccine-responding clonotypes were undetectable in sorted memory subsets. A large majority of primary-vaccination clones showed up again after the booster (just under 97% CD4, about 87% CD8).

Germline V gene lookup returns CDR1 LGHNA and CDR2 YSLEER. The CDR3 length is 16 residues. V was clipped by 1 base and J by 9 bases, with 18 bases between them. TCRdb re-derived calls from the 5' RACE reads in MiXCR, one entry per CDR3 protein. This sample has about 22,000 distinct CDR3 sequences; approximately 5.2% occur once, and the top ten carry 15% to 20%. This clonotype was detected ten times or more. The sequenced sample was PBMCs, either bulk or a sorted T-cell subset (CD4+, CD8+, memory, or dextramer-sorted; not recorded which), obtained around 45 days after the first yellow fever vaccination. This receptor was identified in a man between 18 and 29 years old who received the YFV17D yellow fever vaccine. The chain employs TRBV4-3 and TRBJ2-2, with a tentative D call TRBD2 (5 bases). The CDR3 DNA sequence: TGCGCCAGCAGCCAAGTTGGGCGGGCCAAGGGCCGGGAGCTGTTTTTT. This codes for CASSQVGRAKGRELFF.